This TCR beta chain stems from a study of technical replicates of blood from a few donors. Sequencing was performed with immunoSEQ multiplex PCR; in TCRdb, only in-frame clones are kept and a portion is missing. The table shows 60,000 to 80,000 clones, with roughly nine tenths occurring only once. This clone came up a few times. The CDR3 extends over 14 amino acids. V was cut by 5 bases and J by 0 bases, with 10 bases left in between. Germline V CDR1 and CDR2: SGHTA, FQGTGA. The sequenced material came from T cells isolated from PBMCs. The rearrangement links TRBV7-3 to TRBJ1-1, with D tentatively TRBD1 (5 bases). This TCR derives from a human donor in good health. CDR3: CASSLRQMNTEAFF. In DNA, the CDR3 is TGTGCCAGCAGCCTCCGACAGATGAACACTGAAGCTTTCTTT.